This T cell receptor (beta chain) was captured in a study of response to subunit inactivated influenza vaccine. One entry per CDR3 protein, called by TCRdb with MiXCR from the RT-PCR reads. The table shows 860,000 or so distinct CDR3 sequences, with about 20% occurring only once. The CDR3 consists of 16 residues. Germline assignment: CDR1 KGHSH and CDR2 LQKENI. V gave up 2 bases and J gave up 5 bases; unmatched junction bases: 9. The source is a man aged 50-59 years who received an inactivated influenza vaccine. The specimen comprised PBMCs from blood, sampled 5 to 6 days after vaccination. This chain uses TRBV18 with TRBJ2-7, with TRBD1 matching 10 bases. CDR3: CASSPNRDRGMNEQYF. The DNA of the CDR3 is TGTGCCAGCTCACCAAACCGGGACAGGGGAATGAACGAGCAGTACTTC. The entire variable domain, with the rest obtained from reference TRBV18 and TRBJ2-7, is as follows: NAGVMQNPRHLVRRRGQEARLRCSPMKGHSHVYWYRQLPEEGLKFMVYLQKENIIDESGMPKERFSAEFPKEGPSILRIQQVVRGDSAAYFCASSPNRDRGMNEQYFGPGTRLTVT.